This TCR beta chain was documented in a study of cytomegalovirus exposure and HLA in healthy donors. The CDR3 spans 15 residues. The ends lost 3 bases at V and 5 bases at J; junction bases unmatched: 5. Germline CDR1 KGHSH, CDR2 LQKENI. A multiplex PCR was run with 60 Vbeta primers and 13 Jbeta primers. Sequenced by immunoSEQ multiplex PCR; TCRdb stores in-frame clones only, minus some. Of some 130,000 clones in the sample, around 73% were seen once. The material sequenced was PBMCs. The chain links TRBV18 to TRBJ2-1; 9 bases fit TRBD1. This TCR was sampled from a female donor in good health and CMV-seronegative. The CDR3, as DNA: TGTGCCAGCTCACCTCGGGACAGGGACCACAATGAGCAGTTCTTC. The encoded protein is CASSPRDRDHNEQFF. Full variable domain (outside the CDR3, taken from reference TRBV18 and TRBJ2-1): NAGVMQNPRHLVRRRGQEARLRCSPMKGHSHVYWYRQLPEEGLKFMVYLQKENIIDESGMPKERFSAEFPKEGPSILRIQQVVRGDSAAYFCASSPRDRDHNEQFFGPGTRLTVL.